The T cell receptor beta chain under discussion was sequenced for a study of T cells in localized non-small cell lung cancer. Study-wide findings and caveats: Uninvolved adjacent lung, not tumor, had the highest T cell clonality. Heterogeneity remains possible, as sequencing covered one tumor region only. Detection in adjacent lung was observed for a median about 50 of the top 100 tumor clones.

The method was immunoSEQ multiplex PCR; TCRdb's version includes in-frame clones alone and lacks a portion of them. This sample has more than 45,000 clones; 60% to 80% occur once, and the top ten carry approximately 16%. The germline V gene has CDR1 MGHRA and CDR2 YSYEKL. This CDR3 is built from 17 residues. V was pared by 2 bases and J by 1 base, with 17 bases between. This clone was counted only a few times. Its matching antigen is unknown. The input for sequencing was peripheral blood, taken before any cancer treatment. The chain employs TRBV4-1 and TRBJ2-5; D is ambiguous. The TCR sequence derives from a man aged 40 to 70 with stage I squamous cell lung carcinoma. CDR3 amino acids: CASSQLVLRQLQETQYF. The CDR3 bases are TGCGCCAGCAGCCAACTCGTTCTAAGACAACTCCAAGAGACCCAGTACTTC.